These T cell receptor beta chains were read from a single sample in a study of cytomegalovirus exposure and HLA in healthy donors. Sequenced by immunoSEQ multiplex PCR; TCRdb stores in-frame clones only, minus some. The table lists 120,000 or so clones, 83% of them singletons. The material sequenced was PBMCs. The receptors were gathered from a woman between 40 and 55 years old in good health and CMV-seropositive. Both conserved end residues are part of each CDR3. Fields, in order: J gene, clone size, D gene, V gene, CDR3 protein, CDR3 DNA. D genes are given only for firm matches. Where a row states a size, it is once, few, many or the class of an expanded clone; other rows omit it.

J gene: TRBJ1-2; clone size: -; D gene: -; V gene: TRBV7-6; CDR3 protein: CASSVTGLNGYTF; CDR3 DNA: TGTGCCAGCAGCGTGACAGGATTGAATGGCTACACCTTC
J gene: TRBJ2-7; clone size: -; D gene: -; V gene: TRBV6-5; CDR3 protein: CASSILSGSYEQYF; CDR3 DNA: TGTGCCAGCAGTATCCTAAGCGGCTCCTACGAGCAGTACTTC
J gene: TRBJ2-1; clone size: few; D gene: -; V gene: TRBV19; CDR3 protein: CASSPGNEQFF; CDR3 DNA: TGTGCCAGTAGTCCGGGCAATGAGCAGTTCTTC
J gene: TRBJ1-5; clone size: -; D gene: -; V gene: TRBV7-9; CDR3 protein: CASSTGTQPQHF; CDR3 DNA: TGTGCCAGCAGCACAGGGACCCAGCCCCAGCATTTT
J gene: TRBJ1-5; clone size: once; D gene: TRBD1; V gene: TRBV5-6; CDR3 protein: CASSSGQGLYSNQPQHF; CDR3 DNA: TGTGCCAGCAGCTCGGGACAGGGATTATATAGCAATCAGCCCCAGCATTTT
J gene: TRBJ2-7; clone size: -; D gene: -; V gene: TRBV30; CDR3 protein: CAWDPGSYEQYF; CDR3 DNA: TGTGCCTGGGATCCGGGTTCCTACGAGCAGTACTTC
J gene: TRBJ2-5; clone size: -; D gene: -; V gene: TRBV7-3; CDR3 protein: CASSPLAGRGVGTQYF; CDR3 DNA: TGTGCCAGCAGCCCCCTCGCGGGCAGGGGGGTGGGAACCCAGTACTTC
J gene: TRBJ1-2; clone size: few; D gene: -; V gene: TRBV7-2; CDR3 protein: CASSPVGGPALYGYTF; CDR3 DNA: TGTGCCAGCAGCCCGGTGGGGGGGCCGGCCCTCTATGGCTACACCTTC
J gene: TRBJ2-7; clone size: -; D gene: TRBD1; V gene: TRBV23-1; CDR3 protein: CASSHSLAGTEISPPYEQYF; CDR3 DNA: TGCGCCAGCAGTCATTCCTTGGCCGGGACAGAAATATCCCCCCCCTACGAGCAGTACTTC
J gene: TRBJ2-2; clone size: -; D gene: TRBD2; V gene: TRBV7-3; CDR3 protein: CASSLGSGTDYTGELFF; CDR3 DNA: TGTGCCAGCAGCTTAGGTAGCGGGACCGACTACACCGGGGAGCTGTTTTTT
J gene: TRBJ2-1; clone size: -; D gene: TRBD2; V gene: TRBV4-2; CDR3 protein: CASSQVAGNYFSYNEQFF; CDR3 DNA: TGTGCCAGCAGCCAAGTAGCGGGGAACTACTTCTCCTACAATGAGCAGTTCTTC
J gene: TRBJ2-3; clone size: once; D gene: TRBD2; V gene: TRBV10-3; CDR3 protein: CAISESREGRRDTQYF; CDR3 DNA: TGTGCCATCAGTGAGTCACGGGAGGGCCGGCGCGATACGCAGTATTTT
J gene: TRBJ2-3; clone size: -; D gene: TRBD2; V gene: TRBV5-4; CDR3 protein: CASSLDGTSVDTQYF; CDR3 DNA: TGTGCCAGCAGCTTGGATGGGACTAGCGTGGATACGCAGTATTTT
J gene: TRBJ1-4; clone size: -; D gene: TRBD1; V gene: TRBV28; CDR3 protein: CASSSPTGGTEKLFF; CDR3 DNA: TGTGCCAGCAGCAGCCCGACAGGGGGTACTGAAAAACTGTTTTTT
J gene: TRBJ2-5; clone size: -; D gene: -; V gene: TRBV25-1; CDR3 protein: CASSDWGGVYQETQYF; CDR3 DNA: TGTGCCAGCAGTGATTGGGGCGGAGTGTACCAAGAGACCCAGTACTTC
J gene: TRBJ2-3; clone size: -; D gene: TRBD2; V gene: TRBV10-1; CDR3 protein: CASKSGGSTDTQYF; CDR3 DNA: TGCGCCAGCAAAAGCGGGGGAAGCACAGATACGCAGTATTTT
J gene: TRBJ2-1; clone size: -; D gene: TRBD2; V gene: TRBV7-3; CDR3 protein: CASSFGGRPNEQFF; CDR3 DNA: TGTGCCAGCAGCTTTGGCGGGAGGCCGAATGAGCAGTTCTTC
J gene: TRBJ2-5; clone size: -; D gene: TRBD1; V gene: TRBV2; CDR3 protein: CASSPDRNQETQYF; CDR3 DNA: TGTGCCAGCAGTCCGGACAGGAATCAAGAGACCCAGTACTTC
J gene: TRBJ2-1; clone size: few; D gene: TRBD2; V gene: TRBV7-3; CDR3 protein: CASSPGGTSGYNEQFF; CDR3 DNA: TGTGCCAGCAGCCCCGGGGGGACTAGCGGCTACAATGAGCAGTTCTTC
J gene: TRBJ1-2; clone size: -; D gene: -; V gene: TRBV6-4; CDR3 protein: CASSSGGTYGYTF; CDR3 DNA: TGTGCCAGCAGCTCGGGGGGGACCTATGGCTACACCTTC
J gene: TRBJ2-3; clone size: -; D gene: TRBD2; V gene: TRBV7-2; CDR3 protein: CASSLVGLAGRVDTQYF; CDR3 DNA: TGTGCCAGCAGCTTAGTGGGACTAGCGGGAAGGGTAGATACGCAGTATTTT
J gene: TRBJ1-5; clone size: -; D gene: TRBD1; V gene: TRBV28; CDR3 protein: CATAEDRAVQPQHF; CDR3 DNA: TGTGCCACCGCCGAGGACAGGGCGGTTCAGCCCCAGCATTTT
J gene: TRBJ2-7; clone size: -; D gene: TRBD1; V gene: TRBV9; CDR3 protein: CASSVGTGWSYEQYF; CDR3 DNA: TGTGCCAGCAGCGTAGGGACAGGGTGGAGTTACGAGCAGTACTTC
J gene: TRBJ2-7; clone size: -; D gene: TRBD1; V gene: TRBV7-9; CDR3 protein: CASSSPRSGQGSHEQYF; CDR3 DNA: TGTGCCAGCAGCTCTCCTCGGTCCGGACAGGGATCCCACGAGCAGTACTTC
J gene: TRBJ1-4; clone size: -; D gene: -; V gene: TRBV6-1; CDR3 protein: CASSKSGANGEKLFF; CDR3 DNA: TGTGCCAGCAGTAAATCAGGGGCCAATGGTGAAAAACTGTTTTTT
J gene: TRBJ1-2; clone size: once; D gene: TRBD1; V gene: TRBV27; CDR3 protein: CASSLGGQGPSKVKRGGYTF; CDR3 DNA: TGTGCCAGCAGTTTAGGGGGACAGGGGCCCTCGAAGGTCAAACGGGGGGGCTACACCTTC
J gene: TRBJ1-5; clone size: once; D gene: -; V gene: TRBV19; CDR3 protein: CASSIPGSDGQPQHF; CDR3 DNA: TGTGCCAGTAGTATTCCGGGGTCAGACGGTCAGCCCCAGCATTTT
J gene: TRBJ2-1; clone size: -; D gene: TRBD2; V gene: TRBV6-5; CDR3 protein: CASSQLAGNVNEQFF; CDR3 DNA: TGTGCCAGCAGCCAACTAGCGGGGAACGTGAATGAGCAGTTCTTC